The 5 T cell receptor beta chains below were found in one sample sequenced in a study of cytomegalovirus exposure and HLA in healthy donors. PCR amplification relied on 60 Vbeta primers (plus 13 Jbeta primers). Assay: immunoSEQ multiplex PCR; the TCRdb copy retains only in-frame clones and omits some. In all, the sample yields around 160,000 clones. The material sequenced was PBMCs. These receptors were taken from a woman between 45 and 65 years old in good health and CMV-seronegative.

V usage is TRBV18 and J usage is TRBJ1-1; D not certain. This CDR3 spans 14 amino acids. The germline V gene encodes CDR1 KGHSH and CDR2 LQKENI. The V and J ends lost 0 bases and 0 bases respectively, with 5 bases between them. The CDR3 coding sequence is TGTGCCAGCTCACCACCAGACTTGAACACTGAAGCTTTCTTT. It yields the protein CASSPPDLNTEAFF.

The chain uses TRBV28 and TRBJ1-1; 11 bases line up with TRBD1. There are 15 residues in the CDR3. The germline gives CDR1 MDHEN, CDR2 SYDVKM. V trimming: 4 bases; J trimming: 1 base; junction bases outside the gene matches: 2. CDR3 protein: CASSSGQGGNTEAFF. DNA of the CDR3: TGTGCCAGCAGTTCGGGACAGGGGGGGAACACTGAAGCTTTCTTT.

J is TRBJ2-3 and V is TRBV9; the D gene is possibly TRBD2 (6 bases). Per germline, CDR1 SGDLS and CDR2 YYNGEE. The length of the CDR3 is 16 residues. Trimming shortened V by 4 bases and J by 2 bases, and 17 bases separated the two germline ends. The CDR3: CASSPGSSAFTDTQYF. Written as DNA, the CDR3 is TGTGCCAGCAGCCCTGGCTCTAGCGCGTTCACAGATACGCAGTATTTT.

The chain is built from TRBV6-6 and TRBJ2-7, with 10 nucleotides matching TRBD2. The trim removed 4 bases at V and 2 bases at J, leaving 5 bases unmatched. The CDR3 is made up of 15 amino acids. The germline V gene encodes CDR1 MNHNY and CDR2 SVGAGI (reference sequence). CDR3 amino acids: CASSSGTSVPYEQYF. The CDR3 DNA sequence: TGTGCCAGCAGTTCCGGGACTAGCGTTCCCTACGAGCAGTACTTC.

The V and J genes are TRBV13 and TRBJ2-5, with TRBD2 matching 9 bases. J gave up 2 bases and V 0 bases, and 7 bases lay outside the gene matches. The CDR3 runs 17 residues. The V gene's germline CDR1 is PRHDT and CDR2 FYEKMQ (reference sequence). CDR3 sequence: CASSLGLLSGGQETQYF. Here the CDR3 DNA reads TGTGCCAGCAGCTTAGGCCTTCTTAGCGGGGGACAAGAGACCCAGTACTTC.